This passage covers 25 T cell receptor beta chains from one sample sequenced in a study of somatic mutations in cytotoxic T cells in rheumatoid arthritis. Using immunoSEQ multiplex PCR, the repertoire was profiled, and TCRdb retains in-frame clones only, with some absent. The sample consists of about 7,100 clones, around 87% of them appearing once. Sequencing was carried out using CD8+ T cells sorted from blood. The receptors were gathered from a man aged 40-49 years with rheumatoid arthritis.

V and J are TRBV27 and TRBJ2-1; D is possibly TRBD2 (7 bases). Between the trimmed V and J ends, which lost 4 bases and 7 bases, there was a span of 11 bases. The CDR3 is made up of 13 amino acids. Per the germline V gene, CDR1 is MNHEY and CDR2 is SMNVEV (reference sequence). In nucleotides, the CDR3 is TGTGCCAGCAGTTGGGGGGGGCCGAATGAGCAGTTCTTC. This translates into CASSWGGPNEQFF.

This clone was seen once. CDR3 sequence (DNA): TGTGCCAGCAGTTACTCGGCAGGGGAGTGGGACAATGAGCAGTTCTTC. Translating it yields CASSYSAGEWDNEQFF. This rearrangement joins TRBV6-5 to TRBJ2-1; TRBD1 might be the D (6 bases). Germline V lookup: CDR1 MNHEY, CDR2 SVGAGI. This CDR3 spans 16 amino acids. V lost 0 bases and J lost 5, with 14 bases in between.

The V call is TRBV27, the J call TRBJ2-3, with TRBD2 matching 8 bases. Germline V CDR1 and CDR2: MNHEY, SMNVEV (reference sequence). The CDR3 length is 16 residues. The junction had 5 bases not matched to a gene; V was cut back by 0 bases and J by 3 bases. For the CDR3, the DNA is TGTGCCAGCAGTTTATCCGGGGGGGCGGGTACAGATACGCAGTATTTT. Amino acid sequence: CASSLSGGAGTDTQYF.

The chain's CDR3 is CASSSNTEAFF. For the CDR3, the DNA is TGTGCCAGCAGCTCAAACACTGAAGCTTTCTTT. The chain has TRBV13 and TRBJ1-1; no firm D call. The CDR3 is 11 amino acids. The V end lost 4 bases, the J end lost 2 bases, and 2 bases lay between the germline ends. Germline V gives CDR1 PRHDT, CDR2 FYEKMQ (reference sequence).

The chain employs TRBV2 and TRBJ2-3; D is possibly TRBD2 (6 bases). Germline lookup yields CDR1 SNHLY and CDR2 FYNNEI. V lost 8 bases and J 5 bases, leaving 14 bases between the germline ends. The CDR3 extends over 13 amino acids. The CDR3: CASRLEGGDTQYF. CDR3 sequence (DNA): TGTGCCAGCCGACTAGAGGGCGGAGATACGCAGTATTTT.

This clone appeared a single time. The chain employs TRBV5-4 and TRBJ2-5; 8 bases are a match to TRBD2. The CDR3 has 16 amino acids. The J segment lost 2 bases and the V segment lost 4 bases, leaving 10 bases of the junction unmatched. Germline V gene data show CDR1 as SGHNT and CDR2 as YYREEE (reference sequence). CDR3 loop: CASSPRSGVGQETQYF. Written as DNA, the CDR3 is TGTGCCAGCAGCCCGCGTAGCGGGGTTGGGCAAGAGACCCAGTACTTC. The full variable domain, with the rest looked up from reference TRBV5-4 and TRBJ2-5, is ETGVTQSPTHLIKTRGQQVTLRCSSQSGHNTVSWYQQALGQGPQFIFQYYREEENGRGNFPPRFSGLQFPNYSSELNVNALELDDSALYLCASSPRSGVGQETQYFGPGTRLLVL.

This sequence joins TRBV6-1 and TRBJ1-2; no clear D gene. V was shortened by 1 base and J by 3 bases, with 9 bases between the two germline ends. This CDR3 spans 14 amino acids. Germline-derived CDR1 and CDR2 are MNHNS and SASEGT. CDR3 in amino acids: CASSEGSADYGYTF. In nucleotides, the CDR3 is TGTGCCAGCAGTGAAGGCTCGGCGGACTATGGCTACACCTTC.

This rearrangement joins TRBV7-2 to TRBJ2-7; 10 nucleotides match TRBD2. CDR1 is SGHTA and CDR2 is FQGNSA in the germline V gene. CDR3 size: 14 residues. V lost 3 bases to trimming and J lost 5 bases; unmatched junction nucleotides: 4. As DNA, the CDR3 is TGTGCCAGCAGCTTTAGCGGGGGGATCCACGAGCAGTACTTC. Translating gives CASSFSGGIHEQYF.

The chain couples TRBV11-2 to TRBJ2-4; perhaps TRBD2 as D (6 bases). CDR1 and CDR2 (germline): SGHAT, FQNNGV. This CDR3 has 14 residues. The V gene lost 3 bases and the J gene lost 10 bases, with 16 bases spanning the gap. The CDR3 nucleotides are TGTGCCAGCAGCTTGGGGGGAAACGCGGGGATTCAGTACTTC. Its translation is CASSLGGNAGIQYF.

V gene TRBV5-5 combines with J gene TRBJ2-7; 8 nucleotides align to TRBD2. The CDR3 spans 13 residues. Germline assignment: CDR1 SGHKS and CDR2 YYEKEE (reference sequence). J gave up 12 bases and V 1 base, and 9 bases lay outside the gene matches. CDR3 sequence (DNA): TGTGCCAGCAGCTTGACTAGCGGAGCCTTACTGTACGTC. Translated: CASSLTSGALLYV.

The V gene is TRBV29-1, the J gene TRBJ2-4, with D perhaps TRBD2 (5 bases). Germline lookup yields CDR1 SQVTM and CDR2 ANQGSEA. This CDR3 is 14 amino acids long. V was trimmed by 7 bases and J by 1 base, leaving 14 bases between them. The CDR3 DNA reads TGCAGCGCCTGGACTCCCGAGGCCAAAAACATTCAGTACTTC. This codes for CSAWTPEAKNIQYF. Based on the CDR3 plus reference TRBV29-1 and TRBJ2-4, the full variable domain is SAVISQKPSRDICQRGTSLTIQCQVDSQVTMMFWYRQQPGQSLTLIATANQGSEATYESGFVIDKFPISRPNLTFSTLTVSNMSPEDSSIYLCSAWTPEAKNIQYFGAGTRLSVL.

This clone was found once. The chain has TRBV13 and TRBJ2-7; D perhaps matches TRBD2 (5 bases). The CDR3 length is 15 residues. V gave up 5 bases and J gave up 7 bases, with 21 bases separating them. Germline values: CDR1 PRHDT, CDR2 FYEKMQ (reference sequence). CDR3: CASSPAGMGGWEQYF. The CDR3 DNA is TGTGCCAGCAGCCCCGCGGGTATGGGCGGATGGGAGCAGTACTTC. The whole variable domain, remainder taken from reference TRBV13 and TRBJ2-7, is AAGVIQSPRHLIKEKRETATLKCYPIPRHDTVYWYQQGPGQDPQFLISFYEKMQSDKGSIPDRFSAQQFSDYHSELNMSSLELGDSALYFCASSPAGMGGWEQYFGPGTRLTVT.

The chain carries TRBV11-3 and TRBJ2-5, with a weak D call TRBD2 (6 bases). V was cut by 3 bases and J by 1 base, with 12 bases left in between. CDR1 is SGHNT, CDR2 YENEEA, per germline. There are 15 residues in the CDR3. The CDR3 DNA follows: TGTGCCAGCAGCTTCGGAGGACTACCCCAAGAGACCCAGTACTTC. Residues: CASSFGGLPQETQYF.

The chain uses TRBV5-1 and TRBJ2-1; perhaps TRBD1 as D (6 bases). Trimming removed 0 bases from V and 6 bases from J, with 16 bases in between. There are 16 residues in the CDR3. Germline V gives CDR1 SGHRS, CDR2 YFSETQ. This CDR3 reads CASSLVWGLDFNEQFF. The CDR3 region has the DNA TGCGCCAGCAGCTTGGTCTGGGGGCTAGACTTCAATGAGCAGTTCTTC. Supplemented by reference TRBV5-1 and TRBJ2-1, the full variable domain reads KAGVTQTPRYLIKTRGQQVTLSCSPISGHRSVSWYQQTPGQGLQFLFEYFSETQRNKGNFPGRFSGRQFSNSRSEMNVSTLELGDSALYLCASSLVWGLDFNEQFFGPGTRLTVL.

CDR3 protein: CASSSTEQGYEQYF. The CDR3 nucleotides are TGTGCCAGCAGCTCGACCGAACAGGGGTACGAGCAGTACTTC. The rearrangement uses TRBV7-9 and TRBJ2-7, with 7 bases matching TRBD1. V lost 4 bases to trimming and J lost 4 bases; unmatched junction nucleotides: 7. The CDR3 consists of 14 residues. CDR1 and CDR2 from the germline V gene are SEHNR and FQNEAQ (reference sequence). Drawing the rest from reference TRBV7-9 and TRBJ2-7, the complete variable domain is DTGVSQNPRHKITKRGQNVTFRCDPISEHNRLYWYRQTLGQGPEFLTYFQNEAQLEKSRLLSDRFSAERPKGSFSTLEIQRTEQGDSAMYLCASSSTEQGYEQYFGPGTRLTVT.

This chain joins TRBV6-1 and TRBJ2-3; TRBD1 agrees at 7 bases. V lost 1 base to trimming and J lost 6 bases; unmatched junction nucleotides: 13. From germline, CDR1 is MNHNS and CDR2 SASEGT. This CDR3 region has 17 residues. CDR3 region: CASSEETRGRKSDTQYF. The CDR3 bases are TGTGCCAGCAGTGAAGAGACGAGGGGGCGAAAATCTGATACGCAGTATTTT.

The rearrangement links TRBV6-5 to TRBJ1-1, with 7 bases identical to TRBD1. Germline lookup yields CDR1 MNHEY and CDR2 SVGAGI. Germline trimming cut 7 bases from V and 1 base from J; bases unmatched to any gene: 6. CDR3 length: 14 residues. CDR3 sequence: CASKPTGWNTEAFF. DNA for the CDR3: TGTGCCAGCAAACCGACAGGGTGGAACACTGAAGCTTTCTTT.

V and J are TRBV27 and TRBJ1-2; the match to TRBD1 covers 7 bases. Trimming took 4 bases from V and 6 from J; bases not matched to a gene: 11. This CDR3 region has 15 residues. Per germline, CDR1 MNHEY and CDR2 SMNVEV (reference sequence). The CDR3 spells CASSWGGQAINGYTF. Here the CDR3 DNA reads TGTGCCAGCAGTTGGGGCGGACAGGCAATAAATGGCTACACCTTC.

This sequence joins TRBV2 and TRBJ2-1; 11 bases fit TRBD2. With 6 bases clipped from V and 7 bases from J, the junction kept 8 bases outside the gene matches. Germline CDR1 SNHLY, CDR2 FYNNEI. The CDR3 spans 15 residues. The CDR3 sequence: CASRYSGGAPNEQFF. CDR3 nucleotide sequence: TGTGCCAGCAGATATAGCGGGGGGGCCCCGAATGAGCAGTTCTTC.

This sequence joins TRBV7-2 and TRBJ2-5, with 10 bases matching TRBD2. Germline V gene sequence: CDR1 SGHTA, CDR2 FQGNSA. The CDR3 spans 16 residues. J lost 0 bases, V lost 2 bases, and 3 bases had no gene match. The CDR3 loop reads CASSLTSGEYQETQYF. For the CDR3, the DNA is TGTGCCAGCAGCTTAACTAGCGGGGAGTACCAAGAGACCCAGTACTTC.

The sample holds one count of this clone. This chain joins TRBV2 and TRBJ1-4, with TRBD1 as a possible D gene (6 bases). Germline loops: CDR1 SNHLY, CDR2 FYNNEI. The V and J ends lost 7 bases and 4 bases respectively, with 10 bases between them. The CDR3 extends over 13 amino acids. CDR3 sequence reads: CASMTGLNEKLFF. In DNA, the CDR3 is TGTGCCAGCATGACAGGCCTTAATGAAAAACTGTTTTTT.

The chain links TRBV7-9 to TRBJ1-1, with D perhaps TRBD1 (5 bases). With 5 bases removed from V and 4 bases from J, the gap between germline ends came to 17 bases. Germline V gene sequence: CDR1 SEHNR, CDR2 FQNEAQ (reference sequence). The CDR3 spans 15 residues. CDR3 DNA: TGTGCCAGCAGCCCCGGAGGGGACCTCCCCACTGAAGCTTTCTTT. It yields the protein CASSPGGDLPTEAFF.

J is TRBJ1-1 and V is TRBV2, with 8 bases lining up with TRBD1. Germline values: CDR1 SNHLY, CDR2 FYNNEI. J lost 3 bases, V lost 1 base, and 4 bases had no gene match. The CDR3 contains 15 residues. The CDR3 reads CASSEGTGRYTEAFF. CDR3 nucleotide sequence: TGTGCCAGCAGTGAAGGGACAGGGAGGTACACTGAAGCTTTCTTT. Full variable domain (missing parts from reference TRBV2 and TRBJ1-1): EPEVTQTPSHQVTQMGQEVILRCVPISNHLYFYWYRQILGQKVEFLVSFYNNEISEKSEIFDDQFSVERPDGSNFTLKIRSTKLEDSAMYFCASSEGTGRYTEAFFGQGTRLTVV.

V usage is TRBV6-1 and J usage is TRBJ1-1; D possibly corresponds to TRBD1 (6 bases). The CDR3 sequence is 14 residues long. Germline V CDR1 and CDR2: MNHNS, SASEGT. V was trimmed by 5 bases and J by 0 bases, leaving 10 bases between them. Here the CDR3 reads CASSKGQLNTEAFF. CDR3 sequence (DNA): TGTGCCAGCAGTAAAGGACAGCTGAACACTGAAGCTTTCTTT.

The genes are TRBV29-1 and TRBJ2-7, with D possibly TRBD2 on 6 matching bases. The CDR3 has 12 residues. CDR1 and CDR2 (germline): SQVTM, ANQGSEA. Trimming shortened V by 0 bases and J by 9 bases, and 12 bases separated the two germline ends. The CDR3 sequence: CSVEEEGFGQYF. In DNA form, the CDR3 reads TGCAGCGTTGAAGAGGAGGGATTCGGGCAGTACTTC.